The present T cell receptor beta chain was sequenced within a study of metastatic and nonmetastatic thyroid tumors. This clone has more than one count but fewer than ten. Thyroid surgery had not been preceded by any treatment in any patient. Through MiXCR, TCRdb re-clonotyped the PCR reads. The table shows approximately 13,000 clones, with roughly 25% occurring only once. CDR1 and CDR2 (germline): MNHEY, SVGEGT. The V gene end was trimmed by 8 bases and the J gene end by 2 bases; junction bases not matched to a gene: 4. The CDR3 is 13 amino acids. This rearrangement joins TRBV6-2 or TRBV6-3 to TRBJ2-3, with TRBD1 matching 7 bases. This clonotype was sampled from a female donor with papillary thyroid cancer or a benign thyroid nodule (not recorded which). Some clones in this sample may be carry-over from other donors' samples. The sample was adjacent normal tissue. The CDR3 DNA reads TGTGCCAGCTCGGGACAGTACACAGATACGCAGTATTTT. Translation: CASSGQYTDTQYF.